The 6 T cell receptor beta chains below all came from one sample that was sequenced in a study of Graves' ophthalmopathy and Graves' hyperthyroidism. TCR beta CDR3 amplification used RNA transcripts. After a first-round RT-PCR with HTBI primers, a second-round multiplex PCR was run. TCRdb itself ran the multiplex PCR reads through MiXCR, one entry per CDR3 protein. The sample yields about 240,000 distinct CDR3 sequences, 45% seen once. Input material: peripheral blood. The receptors come from an adult man with Graves' ophthalmopathy.

This clonotype was observed once. The chain joins TRBV7-3 to TRBJ1-2; weak D call: TRBD1 (6 bases). Trimming left V 2 bases short and J 1 base short, with 14 bases between. The CDR3 contains 16 residues. Germline V lookup: CDR1 SGHTA, CDR2 FQGTGA. CDR3 nucleotides: TGTGCCAGCAGCTTATACGGGACAAATATTAACTATGGCTACACCTTC. Protein sequence: CASSLYGTNINYGYTF. Drawing the rest from reference TRBV7-3 and TRBJ1-2, the complete variable domain is GAGVSQTPSNKVTEKGKYVELRCDPISGHTALYWYRQSLGQGPEFLIYFQGTGAADDSGLPNDRFFAVRPEGSVSTLKIQRTERGDSAVYLCASSLYGTNINYGYTFGSGTRLTVV.

This clonotype was counted many times. J is TRBJ1-4 and V is TRBV20-1, with D unclear. Germline values: CDR1 DFQATT, CDR2 SNEGSKA (reference sequence). V was clipped by 3 bases and J by 5 bases, with 10 bases between them. The CDR3 loop spans 13 amino acids. CDR3 sequence: CSASRTGNEKLFF. For the CDR3, the DNA is TGCAGTGCTAGTAGAACCGGGAATGAAAAACTGTTTTTT.

This clonotype appeared a single time. V is TRBV12-3 or TRBV12-4 and J is TRBJ2-2, with D tentatively TRBD2 (7 bases). The length of the CDR3 is 16 residues. V shed 3 bases and J shed 4 bases, with 15 bases lying between them. CDR3 amino acids: CASSFVGGGATGELFF. DNA for the CDR3: TGTGCCAGCAGTTTTGTCGGCGGGGGCGCCACCGGGGAGCTGTTTTTT.

This chain links TRBV2 with TRBJ2-7, with 7 nucleotides matching TRBD1. The germline gives CDR1 SNHLY, CDR2 FYNNEI. The CDR3 is 10 amino acids. V trimming: 11 bases; J trimming: 4 bases; junction bases outside the gene matches: 2. The CDR3 region is CASQGYEQYF. In nucleotides, the CDR3 is TGTGCCTCACAGGGGTACGAGCAGTACTTC.

J is TRBJ2-7 and V is TRBV29-1; 10 positions match TRBD1. Germline CDR1 reads SQVTM; CDR2 reads ANQGSEA. The trim removed 6 bases at V and 2 bases at J, leaving 4 bases unmatched. This CDR3 has 13 residues. The chain's CDR3 is CSVWDRGPYEQYF. The CDR3 nucleotides are TGCAGCGTCTGGGACAGGGGACCCTACGAGCAGTACTTC.

This clonotype was detected only a few times. The chain's CDR3 is CASQSLFDTQGNTEAFF. CDR3 DNA: TGTGCCAGCCAATCTTTATTTGACACGCAGGGGAACACTGAAGCTTTCTTT. The chain links TRBV25-1 to TRBJ1-1; TRBD1 might be the D (5 bases). V was pared by 8 bases and J by 1 base, with 23 bases between. Germline CDR1 is MGHDK and CDR2 is SYGVNS. This CDR3 comprises 17 residues. The entire variable domain, with the rest obtained from reference TRBV25-1 and TRBJ1-1, is as follows: EADIYQTPRYLVIGTGKKITLECSQTMGHDKMYWYQQDPGMELHLIHYSYGVNSTEKGDLSSESTVSRIRTEHFPLTLESARPSHTSQYLCASQSLFDTQGNTEAFFGQGTRLTVV.